The present TCR beta chain was sequenced within a study of blood T cell repertoires in COVID-19. About the research overall: Acute and convalescent COVID-19 specimens originated in the United States, Italy and Spain.

How the authors handled the data: Estimation of nucleated cell counts was performed using reference gene primer amplification. Sequencing used immunoSEQ multiplex PCR; TCRdb keeps in-frame clones, though not all of them. V and J calls and clone size are copied from that table; D and trimming were computed from the DNA. The table has under 250,000 clones, approximately 89% seen once. CDR1 is MDHEN and CDR2 is SYDVKM in the germline V gene. CDR3 length equals 15 residues. Unmatched junction bases numbered 8, after V lost 3 bases and J lost 7 bases. The clonotype was recovered from a woman in her thirties or forties who had been exposed to COVID-19. The chain employs TRBV28 and TRBJ1-4; 7 nucleotides line up with TRBD1. Sequencing input: PBMCs or T cells enriched from blood (not recorded which). CDR3 amino acids: CASSFRGGRIEKLFF. Here the CDR3 DNA reads TGTGCCAGCAGTTTTAGAGGGGGCAGGATTGAAAAACTGTTTTTT.